This TCR beta chain was obtained from a study of identical twins. Study conclusions and caveats: Invariant populations such as MAIT and iNKT cells could partly muddle zero-insertion analyses. Twin-shared out-of-frame alpha sequences were enriched for low generation probability.

V was trimmed by 1 base and J by 3 bases, leaving 16 bases between them. This CDR3 has 16 amino acids. Looked up from germline, CDR1 is LGHDT and CDR2 is YNNKEL (reference sequence). In TCRdb, the 5' RACE reads were re-called with MiXCR into one record per CDR3 protein. The sample holds 690,000 or so distinct CDR3 sequences, 8.6% seen once. Of note for this clonotype: Its antigen is currently unknown.

These same data were also listed under a study on yellow fever vaccine responses in identical twins. Per that paper: Among the twins, the vaccine T cell response reportedly seemed partly convergent and partly personalized.

The chain employs TRBV3-1 and TRBJ2-7; D is unclear. The origin of this receptor is a woman aged 18-30 years in good health. The sequenced sample was PBMCs. CDR3 nucleotides: TGTGCCAGCAGCCAAGCTAAGGCAGTTTTTAACTACGAGCAGTACTTC. The encoded protein is CASSQAKAVFNYEQYF.